The next 25 T cell receptor beta chains were all read from a single sample in a study of CD8+CD57+ T cells in acquired aplastic anemia. Genomic DNA constituted the template upon which TCR beta VDJ and CDR3 profiling was performed. TCRdb fed the reads into MiXCR, producing one record per CDR3 protein. The sample consists of 150,000 to 200,000 distinct CDR3 sequences, approximately 40% of them appearing once. The sample comprised sorted CD4+, CD8+, or CD8+CD57+ T cells (not recorded which) from PBMCs. Receptors were obtained from a human donor in good health.

The sample holds a few counts of this clonotype. The rearrangement uses TRBV10-1 and TRBJ2-7, with no clear D. Germline CDR1 reads WNHNN; CDR2 reads SYGVQD (reference sequence). The V end lost 6 bases, the J end lost 2 bases, and 11 bases lay between the germline ends. The length of the CDR3 is 13 residues. This CDR3 reads CASRYPDTYEQYF. CDR3 nucleotides: TGCGCCAGCAGATACCCCGACACCTACGAGCAGTACTTC.

The chain recombines TRBV29-1 with TRBJ1-2; D is uncertain. Germline V gene data show CDR1 as SQVTM and CDR2 as ANQGSEA. There are 12 residues in the CDR3. The ends were cut back, 3 bases at V and 1 base at J, with 6 bases in the middle. CDR3 sequence reads: CSVDFGNYGYTF. The CDR3 nucleotides are TGCAGCGTTGATTTCGGTAACTATGGCTACACCTTC.

This clonotype was counted at least ten times. The chain employs TRBV5-4 and TRBJ2-5; D possibly uses TRBD1 or TRBD2 (7 bases each). Germline loops: CDR1 SGHNT, CDR2 YYREEE (reference sequence). The CDR3 totals 14 residues. Deletions cut 4 bases from V and 4 bases from J, with 14 bases between. The CDR3 loop reads CASSPGGGAETQYF. DNA of the CDR3: TGTGCCAGCAGCCCAGGGGGGGGAGCAGAGACCCAGTACTTC.

The sample holds a few counts of this clonotype. The V call is TRBV20-1, the J call TRBJ2-5; tentatively, D is TRBD1 or TRBD2 (5 bases each). The germline V gene encodes CDR1 DFQATT and CDR2 SNEGSKA (reference sequence). The CDR3 sequence is 15 residues long. Deletions cut 1 base from V and 5 bases from J, with 17 bases between. CDR3 amino acids: CSARGGYDGMETQYF. CDR3 DNA sequence: TGCAGTGCTAGAGGGGGGTACGACGGGATGGAGACCCAGTACTTC.

As to this clonotype: A clone one base away is much larger, so this may be a read error. This chain connects TRBV11-3 to TRBJ1-1; no definite D call. Germline V gene data show CDR1 as SGHNT and CDR2 as YENEEA. V lost 1 base to trimming and J lost 2 bases, with 5 bases between them. The CDR3 loop spans 13 amino acids. This CDR3 is CASSLVSNTEAFF. CDR3 nucleotide sequence: TGTGCCAGCAGCTTAGTCTCTAACACTGAAGCTTTCTTT.

This clonotype has at least ten counts. This chain connects TRBV12-3 or TRBV12-4 to TRBJ1-1; TRBD1 aligns across 7 bases. This CDR3 region has 14 residues. Losses at the gene ends were 5 bases for V and 8 bases for J; bases not matched to a gene: 11. CDR3 in DNA: TGTGCCAGCAGTCTGACAGGGTTAGAAGGGGAAGCTTTCTTT. It is translated as CASSLTGLEGEAFF.

The genes are TRBV12-5 and TRBJ1-2; D remains ambiguous. There are 13 residues in the CDR3. The germline V and J ends were trimmed by 2 bases and 4 bases, with 8 bases remaining between them. Germline CDR1 and CDR2: LGHNT and FRNRAP. The CDR3 is CASGLPNVYGYTF. In DNA, the CDR3 is TGTGCTAGTGGTTTGCCCAACGTCTATGGCTACACCTTC.

This clonotype was observed at least ten times. The chain couples TRBV12-3 or TRBV12-4 to TRBJ1-1; D is unresolved. The V end lost 0 bases, the J end lost 4 bases, and 9 bases lay between the germline ends. The CDR3 runs to 14 residues. The CDR3 DNA reads as TGTGCCAGCAGTTTAGCGGCAAAGACCACTGAAGCTTTCTTT. As protein: CASSLAAKTTEAFF.

This clonotype was seen a few times. The chain links TRBV13 to TRBJ1-1; 12 nucleotides agree with TRBD1. Trimming cost V 1 base and J 7 bases; bases outside gene matches: 10. Germline V gene lookup returns CDR1 PRHDT and CDR2 FYEKMQ (reference sequence). This CDR3 has 17 residues. CDR3: CASSLVPGQGARGEAFF. The DNA for the CDR3 is TGTGCCAGCAGCTTAGTACCGGGACAGGGGGCGCGGGGTGAAGCTTTCTTT.

This clonotype was seen many times. The chain couples TRBV7-8 to TRBJ2-7, with TRBD1 matching over 7 bases. V trimming: 3 bases; J trimming: 7 bases; junction bases outside the gene matches: 3. CDR3 size: 12 residues. The germline V gene encodes CDR1 SGHVS and CDR2 FQNEAQ. This CDR3 is CASSLDRQEQYF. CDR3 nucleotide sequence: TGTGCCAGCAGCTTGGACAGGCAGGAGCAGTACTTC.

A remark on this clonotype: A read error may be the cause here, since a much bigger clone is one base away. Since the CDR3 does not end with the conserved phenylalanine or tryptophan, this likely comes from a read error. This chain joins TRBV14 and TRBJ2-5, with D possibly being TRBD1 (5 bases). Germline assignment: CDR1 SGHDN and CDR2 FVKESK. The CDR3 spans 17 residues. Deletions cut 0 bases from V and 7 bases from J, with 21 bases between. The CDR3 reads CASSQDPQGFSLGTQYL. The DNA for the CDR3 is TGTGCCAGCAGCCAAGACCCTCAGGGTTTTAGTTTGGGGACCCAGTACCTC.

Only a few counts were recorded for this clonotype. The chain combines TRBV6-1 with TRBJ1-1; weak D call: TRBD1 (6 bases). V lost 6 bases to trimming and J lost 2 bases, with 19 bases between them. Germline CDR1 and CDR2: MNHNS and SASEGT. The CDR3 contains 16 residues. The CDR3 loop reads CASSRDGMGANTEAFF. The CDR3 coding sequence is TGTGCCAGCAGCCGGGACGGAATGGGGGCCAACACTGAAGCTTTCTTT.

The chain recombines TRBV2 with TRBJ2-7; 10 bases are a match to TRBD2. CDR1 and CDR2 (germline): SNHLY, FYNNEI. V was pared by 6 bases and J by 2 bases, with 7 bases of the junction left unmatched. There are 15 residues in the CDR3. CDR3 in amino acids: CASSPGLAVTYEQYF. For the CDR3, the DNA is TGTGCCAGCAGCCCTGGACTAGCGGTAACCTACGAGCAGTACTTC. Drawing the rest from reference TRBV2 and TRBJ2-7, the complete variable domain is EPEVTQTPSHQVTQMGQEVILRCVPISNHLYFYWYRQILGQKVEFLVSFYNNEISEKSEIFDDQFSVERPDGSNFTLKIRSTKLEDSAMYFCASSPGLAVTYEQYFGPGTRLTVT.

A note on this clonotype: A read error may explain this, as a much larger clone is one base away. The conserved phenylalanine or tryptophan normally closing the CDR3 is absent here, so this likely arose from a read error. This sequence joins TRBV11-2 and TRBJ2-5; 7 positions agree with TRBD2. The J segment lost 5 bases and the V segment lost 5 bases, leaving 8 bases of the junction unmatched. Germline V gene data show CDR1 as SGHAT and CDR2 as FQNNGV. The CDR3 has 14 amino acids. CDR3 sequence: CASSTRGLEETQYS. CDR3 DNA: TGTGCCAGCAGCACTAGAGGACTAGAGGAGACCCAGTACTCC.

This clonotype was seen repeatedly, ten times or more. This chain joins TRBV7-8 and TRBJ2-3, with 7 bases lining up with TRBD1. Germline CDR1 SGHVS, CDR2 FQNEAQ. CDR3 length: 17 residues. V trimming: 4 bases; J trimming: 4 bases; junction bases outside the gene matches: 14. This CDR3 is CASSSLPFSGGADTQYF. CDR3 DNA sequence: TGTGCCAGCAGCTCACTGCCTTTTTCAGGGGGAGCAGATACGCAGTATTTT.

The chain is built from TRBV7-6 and TRBJ2-1, with D hard to call. The CDR3 is 14 amino acids. Germline CDR1 and CDR2: SGHVS and FNYEAQ. Trimming took off 10 bases at V and 0 bases at J, with 13 bases between the two ends. CDR3 in amino acids: CATAATSSYNEQFF. CDR3 sequence (DNA): TGTGCCACCGCCGCCACAAGCTCCTACAATGAGCAGTTCTTC.

The rearrangement links TRBV25-1 to TRBJ1-5; tentatively, D is TRBD1 (6 bases). V gave up 6 bases and J gave up 4 bases, with 16 bases separating them. Germline CDR1 MGHDK, CDR2 SYGVNS. This CDR3 has 15 residues. DNA for the CDR3: TGTGCCAGCAGCCCCACGGGCAGGGGTAATCAGCCCCAGCATTTT. The encoded protein is CASSPTGRGNQPQHF.

The chain recombines TRBV3-1 with TRBJ1-4; D might be TRBD1 (6 bases). Trimming removed 0 bases at V and 15 bases at J, with 17 bases between. In germline, CDR1 is LGHDT, CDR2 YNNKEL (reference sequence). The CDR3 length is 14 residues. Here the CDR3 reads CASSQEGRGEGVFF. CDR3 DNA: TGTGCCAGCAGCCAAGAGGGCAGGGGCGAAGGGGTGTTTTTT.

Ten or more counts support this clonotype. The chain combines TRBV20-1 with TRBJ2-2, with 11 bases identical to TRBD2. The germline V gene has CDR1 DFQATT and CDR2 SNEGSKA (reference sequence). V was clipped by 0 bases and J by 8 bases; unmatched bases: 8. The CDR3 loop spans 16 amino acids. The CDR3 loop is CSARDRLAGGSGELFF. DNA of the CDR3: TGCAGTGCTAGAGATCGCCTAGCGGGAGGTTCTGGGGAGCTGTTTTTT.

V is TRBV7-2 and J is TRBJ2-5, with D perhaps TRBD1 or TRBD2 (5 bases each). Between the trimmed V and J ends, which lost 1 base and 7 bases, there was a span of 16 bases. The CDR3 extends over 15 amino acids. The germline gives CDR1 SGHTA, CDR2 FQGNSA. The CDR3 protein is CASSLVRGRKGTQYF. The CDR3 DNA sequence: TGTGCCAGCAGCTTAGTGAGGGGAAGAAAAGGGACCCAGTACTTC.

The J gene is TRBJ2-3, the V gene TRBV11-2, with 9 bases lining up with TRBD2. The CDR3 totals 18 residues. The germline gives CDR1 SGHAT, CDR2 FQNNGV. Trimming cost V 8 bases and J 2 bases; bases outside gene matches: 17. This CDR3 reads CASVGHILAGELTDTQYF. The CDR3 coding sequence is TGTGCCAGCGTGGGTCACATTTTAGCGGGAGAGCTCACAGATACGCAGTATTTT.

The chain is built from TRBV7-6 and TRBJ1-6, with a possible D match to TRBD1 (5 bases). This CDR3 comprises 14 residues. CDR1 and CDR2 (germline): SGHVS, FNYEAQ. Trimming cost V 0 bases and J 10 bases, with 10 bases left between them. The CDR3 sequence is CASSLAYGGSPLHF. CDR3 coding DNA: TGTGCCAGCAGCTTAGCGTACGGGGGATCACCCCTCCACTTT.

This clonotype has only a few counts. J is TRBJ2-2 and V is TRBV30; D is unclear. Germline CDR1 and CDR2: GTSNPN and SVGIG (reference sequence). CDR3 size: 12 residues. The germline V and J ends were trimmed by 1 base and 4 bases, with 4 bases remaining between them. CDR3 protein: CAWSDSTGELFF. The CDR3 nucleotides read TGTGCCTGGAGTGACAGCACCGGGGAGCTGTTTTTT.

About this clonotype: A read error may explain this, as a much larger clone is one base away. The chain links TRBV7-3 to TRBJ1-2; possibly TRBD1 for D (6 bases). Trimming left V 9 bases short and J 7 bases short, with 18 bases between. CDR3 length equals 13 residues. The germline CDR1 and CDR2 sequences are SGHTA and FQGTGA. The CDR3 coding sequence is TGTGCCAGTATCCGGGGGGGGCTTGCTGGCTACACCTTC. This codes for CASIRGGLAGYTF.

This clonotype was picked up many times. The chain carries TRBV4-1 and TRBJ2-1, with 8 bases lining up with TRBD2. This CDR3 comprises 16 residues. With 1 base clipped from V and 0 bases from J, the junction kept 2 bases outside the gene matches. CDR1 and CDR2 from the germline V gene are MGHRA and YSYEKL. The CDR3: CASSQGTSTSYNEQFF. As DNA, the CDR3 is TGCGCCAGCAGCCAAGGGACTAGCACCTCCTACAATGAGCAGTTCTTC.